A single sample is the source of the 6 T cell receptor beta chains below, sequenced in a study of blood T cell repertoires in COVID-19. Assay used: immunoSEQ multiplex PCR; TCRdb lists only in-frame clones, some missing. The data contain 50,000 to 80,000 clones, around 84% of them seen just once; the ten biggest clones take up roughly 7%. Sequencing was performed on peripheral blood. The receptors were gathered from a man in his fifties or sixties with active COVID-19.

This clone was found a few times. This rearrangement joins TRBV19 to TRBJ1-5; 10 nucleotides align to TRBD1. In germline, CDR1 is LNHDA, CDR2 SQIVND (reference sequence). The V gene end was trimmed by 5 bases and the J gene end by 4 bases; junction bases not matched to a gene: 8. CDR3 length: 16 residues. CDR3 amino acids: CASSLMLGQGNQPQHF. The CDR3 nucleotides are TGTGCCAGTAGTTTAATGCTGGGACAGGGGAATCAGCCCCAGCATTTT.

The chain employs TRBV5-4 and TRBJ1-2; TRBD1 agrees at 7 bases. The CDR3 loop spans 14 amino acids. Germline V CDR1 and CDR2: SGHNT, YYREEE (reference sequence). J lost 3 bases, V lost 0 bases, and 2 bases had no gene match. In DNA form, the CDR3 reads TGTGCCAGCAGCTTGGGACAGGGTGACTATGGCTACACCTTC. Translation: CASSLGQGDYGYTF.

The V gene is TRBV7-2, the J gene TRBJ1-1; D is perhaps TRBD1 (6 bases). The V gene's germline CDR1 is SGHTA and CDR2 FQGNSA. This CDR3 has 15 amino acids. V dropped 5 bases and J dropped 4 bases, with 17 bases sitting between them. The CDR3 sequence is CASSVSGTPVTEAFF. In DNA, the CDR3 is TGTGCCAGCAGCGTTAGCGGGACACCCGTCACTGAAGCTTTCTTT.

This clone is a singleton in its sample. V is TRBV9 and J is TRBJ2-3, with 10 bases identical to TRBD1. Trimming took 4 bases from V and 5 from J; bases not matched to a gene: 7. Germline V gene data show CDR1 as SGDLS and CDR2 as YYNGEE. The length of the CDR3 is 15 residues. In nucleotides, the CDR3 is TGTGCCAGCAGCACAAGACAGGGGGCGCGAGATACGCAGTATTTT. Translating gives CASSTRQGARDTQYF. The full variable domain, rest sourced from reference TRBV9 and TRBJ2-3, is DSGVTQTPKHLITATGQRVTLRCSPRSGDLSVYWYQQSLDQGLQFLIQYYNGEERAKGNILERFSAQQFPDLHSELNLSSLELGDSALYFCASSTRQGARDTQYFGPGTRLTVL.

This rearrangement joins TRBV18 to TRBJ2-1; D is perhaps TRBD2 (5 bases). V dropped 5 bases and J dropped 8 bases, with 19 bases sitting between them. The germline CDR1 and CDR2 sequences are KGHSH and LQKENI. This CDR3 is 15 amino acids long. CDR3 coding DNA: TGTGCCAGCTCATTATTAGGAGGCAACGTCGATGAGCAGTTCTTC. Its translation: CASSLLGGNVDEQFF.

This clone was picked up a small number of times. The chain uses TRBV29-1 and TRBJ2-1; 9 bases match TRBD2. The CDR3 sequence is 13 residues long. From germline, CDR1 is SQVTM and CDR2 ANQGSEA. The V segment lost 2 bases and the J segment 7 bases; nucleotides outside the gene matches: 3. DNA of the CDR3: TGCAGCGTTGAATTCCTAGCGGGGAATGAGCAGTTCTTC. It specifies CSVEFLAGNEQFF.